This is a list of T cell receptor beta chains from one sample in a study of T cells after yellow fever vaccination. TCRdb reprocessed the 5' RACE reads via MiXCR and lists one record per CDR3 protein. The table lists 600,000 to 750,000 distinct CDR3 sequences, about 12% of them singletons, with about 15% in the top ten. Sequenced here: PBMCs, sampled on the day of the yellow fever booster vaccination. These receptor sequences come from a man aged 25 to 40 who received the YFV17D yellow fever vaccine. CDR3s include the opening cysteine and the closing phenylalanine or tryptophan. A D gene is named only where the DNA matches it firmly. Expanded clones are given a class, and other clones once, few, many or no size at all.

-	TRBV28	TRBJ2-7	many	CASTLPGSTYAQYF	TGTGCCAGCACCCTCCCGGGATCAACCTACGCGCAGTACTTC
TRBD2	TRBV12-3/TRBV12-4	TRBJ2-3	few	CASTGRGVTQYF	TGTGCCAGCACCGGGCGGGGGGTTACGCAGTATTTT
-	TRBV5-5	TRBJ2-5	-	CASSSGRGLETQYF	TGTGCCAGCAGTTCCGGGCGGGGTCTTGAGACCCAGTACTTC
-	TRBV9	TRBJ2-1	-	CASSATATYNEQFF	TGTGCCAGCAGCGCTACTGCGACCTACAATGAGCAGTTCTTC
TRBD1	TRBV10-3	TRBJ1-6	-	CAISDTGQGNSPLHF	TGTGCCATCAGTGACACGGGACAGGGGAATTCACCCCTCCACTTT
TRBD1	TRBV6-1	TRBJ1-5	-	CACGQGGNQPQHF	TGTGCCTGCGGACAGGGCGGCAATCAGCCCCAGCATTTT
-	TRBV11-2	TRBJ2-3	-	CASSLGNQDTDTQYF	TGTGCCAGCAGCTTAGGTAACCAGGACACAGATACGCAGTATTTT
-	TRBV30	TRBJ2-6	-	CAWEGVGSGANVLTF	TGTGCCTGGGAAGGGGTCGGCTCTGGGGCCAACGTCCTGACTTTC
-	TRBV7-2	TRBJ2-7	-	CASSPSQGPYEQYF	TGTGCCAGCAGCCCCTCCCAGGGTCCCTACGAGCAGTACTTC
-	TRBV5-1	TRBJ2-2	few	CASSLGSAKNTGELFF	TGCGCCAGCAGCTTGGGAAGCGCAAAGAACACCGGGGAGCTGTTTTTT
TRBD2	TRBV6-2/TRBV6-3	TRBJ2-3	few	CASRKSGRTPPDTQYF	TGTGCCAGCAGAAAAAGCGGGAGGACCCCGCCAGATACGCAGTATTTT
-	TRBV5-6	TRBJ2-5	-	CASSNQGVQETQYF	TGTGCCAGCAGCAACCAAGGGGTCCAAGAGACCCAGTACTTC
-	TRBV7-2	TRBJ2-5	-	CASSFSGHETQYF	TGTGCCAGCAGCTTTTCGGGCCACGAGACCCAGTACTTC
TRBD2	TRBV7-2	TRBJ2-7	-	CASSLSREENEQYF	TGTGCCAGCAGCTTGTCGCGGGAGGAGAACGAGCAGTACTTC
TRBD2	TRBV14	TRBJ2-7	few	CASSPSGRATYEQYF	TGTGCCAGCAGCCCGAGCGGGAGGGCGACCTACGAGCAGTACTTC
-	TRBV5-1	TRBJ1-1	-	CASSSGQYTEAFF	TGCGCCAGCAGCTCGGGACAATACACTGAAGCTTTCTTT
-	TRBV10-3	TRBJ2-1	-	CAISDRANEQFF	TGTGCCATCAGTGACAGGGCCAATGAGCAGTTCTTC
TRBD2	TRBV12-3/TRBV12-4	TRBJ2-3	few	CASSPPASGKRYTQYF	TGTGCCAGCAGTCCTCCGGCTAGCGGGAAGCGCTATACGCAGTATTTT
-	TRBV11-2	TRBJ2-7	-	CASTAGATYEQYF	TGTGCCAGCACCGCGGGGGCTACCTACGAGCAGTACTTC
-	TRBV19	TRBJ1-5	-	CASSGQAFNQPQHF	TGTGCCAGTAGTGGTCAGGCTTTCAATCAGCCCCAGCATTTT
-	TRBV3-1	TRBJ1-1	few	CASSQPPEAFF	TGTGCCAGCAGCCAACCCCCTGAAGCTTTCTTT
-	TRBV4-2	TRBJ2-3	few	CASSQGSTSTDTQYF	TGTGCCAGCAGCCAAGGCAGTACTAGCACAGATACGCAGTATTTT
TRBD2	TRBV20-1	TRBJ2-7	few	CSAPPGLAGGRHSYEQYF	TGCAGTGCTCCGCCGGGACTAGCGGGTGGGCGGCACTCCTACGAGCAGTACTTC
-	TRBV29-1	TRBJ2-1	-	CSVDLADSSYNEQFF	TGCAGCGTTGACTTAGCAGACAGCTCCTACAATGAGCAGTTCTTC
-	TRBV20-1	TRBJ2-1	-	CSARRGVAAYNEQFF	TGCAGTGCTAGACGAGGGGTAGCGGCCTACAATGAGCAGTTCTTC
-	TRBV7-2	TRBJ2-1	-	CASSLARQVSYNEQFF	TGTGCCAGCAGCTTAGCGCGCCAGGTCTCCTACAATGAGCAGTTCTTC
-	TRBV29-1	TRBJ2-7	-	CSVLDSYEQYF	TGCAGCGTCCTGGACAGCTACGAGCAGTACTTC
-	TRBV20-1	TRBJ2-3	-	CSAFRAWDTQYF	TGCAGTGCTTTTAGGGCATGGGATACGCAGTATTTT
-	TRBV19	TRBJ1-5	few	CASRPETFNQPQHF	TGTGCCAGTAGGCCGGAGACCTTCAATCAGCCCCAGCATTTT
-	TRBV27	TRBJ1-5	few	CASSLTWTAGLAYSNQPQHF	TGTGCCAGCAGTCTAACCTGGACAGCCGGTCTAGCTTATAGCAATCAGCCCCAGCATTTT
-	TRBV29-1	TRBJ2-7	few	CSVLVGEQYF	TGCAGCGTTTTGGTTGGCGAGCAGTACTTC
-	TRBV5-1	TRBJ1-3	few	CASSLVGPGPGNTIYF	TGCGCCAGCAGCTTGGTCGGGCCCGGGCCTGGAAACACCATATATTTT
-	TRBV7-3	TRBJ2-2	-	CASRLLPNTGELFF	TGTGCCAGCAGACTTCTGCCTAACACCGGGGAGCTGTTTTTT
-	TRBV12-3/TRBV12-4	TRBJ2-1	few	CASRITENNEQFF	TGTGCCAGCAGGATCACAGAAAACAATGAGCAGTTCTTC
-	TRBV12-3/TRBV12-4	TRBJ2-3	-	CASSLGRGVLGDTQYF	TGTGCCAGCAGTTTGGGCAGGGGGGTTCTGGGGGATACGCAGTATTTT
-	TRBV5-6	TRBJ2-1	few	CASSFGGFKFF	TGTGCCAGCAGCTTCGGGGGATTTAAGTTCTTC
TRBD1	TRBV3-1	TRBJ1-6	-	CASSQGLPGTGDSPLHF	TGTGCCAGCAGCCAAGGGCTCCCCGGGACAGGGGACTCACCCCTCCACTTT
TRBD1	TRBV29-1	TRBJ2-5	-	CSGGGQGGSETQYF	TGCAGCGGAGGTGGACAGGGGGGTTCAGAGACCCAGTACTTC
-	TRBV7-9	TRBJ2-5	many	CASSLTKETQYF	TGTGCCAGCAGCTTAACAAAAGAGACCCAGTACTTC
TRBD1	TRBV7-3	TRBJ2-7	few	CASSSTGTGGEQYF	TGTGCCAGCAGCTCAACCGGGACAGGGGGGGAGCAGTACTTC
-	TRBV28	TRBJ2-7	many	CASGRAYEQYF	TGTGCCAGCGGTCGGGCTTACGAGCAGTACTTC
TRBD1	TRBV5-1	TRBJ2-7	-	CASSLNADRASEQYF	TGCGCCAGCAGCTTGAATGCGGACAGGGCCAGCGAGCAGTACTTC
-	TRBV7-7	TRBJ2-2	few	CASGRALGGELFF	TGTGCCAGCGGAAGGGCCTTGGGCGGGGAGCTGTTTTTT
-	TRBV20-1	TRBJ2-5	few	CSAWAGTPAQETQYF	TGCAGTGCTTGGGCGGGGACGCCCGCCCAAGAGACCCAGTACTTC
TRBD2	TRBV6-4	TRBJ2-1	-	CASSDSRGGYNEQFF	TGTGCCAGCAGTGACAGTCGCGGGGGTTACAATGAGCAGTTCTTC
-	TRBV7-9	TRBJ1-2	-	CASSTQGQGYTF	TGTGCCAGCAGCACCCAGGGGCAAGGCTACACCTTC
-	TRBV7-2	TRBJ2-2	-	CASSNQGHGELFF	TGTGCCAGCAGCAACCAGGGCCACGGGGAGCTGTTTTTT
TRBD2	TRBV6-4	TRBJ2-3	many	CASSEMAGDVDTQYF	TGTGCCAGCAGTGAAATGGCGGGAGACGTAGATACGCAGTATTTT
-	TRBV21-1	TRBJ2-1	many	CASSNKGPSVEFF	TGTGCCAGCAGCAACAAAGGCCCGAGTGTTGAGTTCTTC
TRBD1	TRBV19	TRBJ2-3	-	CATTDRATDTQYF	TGTGCCACCACCGACAGGGCAACAGATACGCAGTATTTT
TRBD1	TRBV6-5	TRBJ1-1	few	CASSYSQGSMNTEAFF	TGTGCCAGCAGTTATTCACAGGGGAGCATGAACACTGAAGCTTTCTTT
-	TRBV20-1	TRBJ2-1	-	CSARGWTNPELEQFF	TGCAGTGCTAGGGGGTGGACTAACCCCGAACTTGAGCAGTTCTTC
-	TRBV5-8	TRBJ1-2	few	CASSLFAYGYTF	TGTGCCAGCAGCCTGTTTGCATATGGCTACACCTTC
-	TRBV5-1	TRBJ2-3	many	CASSLVDSTDTQYF	TGCGCCAGCAGCTTGGTAGATAGCACAGATACGCAGTATTTT
-	TRBV5-1	TRBJ2-3	few	CASSLLVQDTQYF	TGCGCCAGCAGCTTGCTGGTCCAAGATACGCAGTATTTT
TRBD1	TRBV20-1	TRBJ2-1	-	CSASRRTGTRDEQFF	TGCAGTGCTTCGAGGAGGACAGGGACCAGGGATGAGCAGTTCTTC
-	TRBV20-1	TRBJ2-7	-	CSANPASGSEQYF	TGCAGTGCTAATCCAGCGTCGGGCAGCGAGCAGTACTTC